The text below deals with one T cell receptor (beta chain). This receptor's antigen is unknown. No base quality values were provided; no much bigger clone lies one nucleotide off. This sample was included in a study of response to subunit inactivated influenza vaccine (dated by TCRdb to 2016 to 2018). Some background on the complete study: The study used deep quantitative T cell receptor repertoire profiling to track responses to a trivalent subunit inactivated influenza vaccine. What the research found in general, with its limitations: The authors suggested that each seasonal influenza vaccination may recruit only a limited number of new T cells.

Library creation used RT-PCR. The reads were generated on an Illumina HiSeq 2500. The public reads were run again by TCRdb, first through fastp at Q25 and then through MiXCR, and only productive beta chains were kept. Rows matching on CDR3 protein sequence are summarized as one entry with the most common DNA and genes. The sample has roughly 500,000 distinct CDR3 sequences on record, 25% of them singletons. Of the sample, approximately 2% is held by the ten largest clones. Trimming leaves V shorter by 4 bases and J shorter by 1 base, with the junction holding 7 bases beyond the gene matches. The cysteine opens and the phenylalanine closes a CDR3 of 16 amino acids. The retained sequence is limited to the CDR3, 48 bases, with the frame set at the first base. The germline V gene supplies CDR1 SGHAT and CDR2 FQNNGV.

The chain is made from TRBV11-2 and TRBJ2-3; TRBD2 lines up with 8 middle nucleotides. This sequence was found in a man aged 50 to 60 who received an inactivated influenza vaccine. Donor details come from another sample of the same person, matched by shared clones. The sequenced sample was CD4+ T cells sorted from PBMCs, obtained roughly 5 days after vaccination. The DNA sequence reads TGTGCCAGCAGCTCACTCAAGCGGGGGCGCACAGATACGCAGTATTTT. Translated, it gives CASSSLKRGRTDTQYF.